Here is one T cell receptor beta chain with its context. Its target is not known. The sample is drawn from a study of cytomegalovirus exposure and HLA in healthy donors. Study-level results: Relative to the roughly 690-donor mean, N-insertions were reportedly fewer in an Asian-associated ancestry cluster in a later analysis. Later, an analysis showed that TCR beta chains associated with HLA were more clonally expanded than others that were equally common.

Use of 60 Vbeta and 13 Jbeta primers characterized the PCR. TCRdb's copy holds only in-frame clones and misses some; the assay was immunoSEQ multiplex PCR. Among about 110,000 clones listed, around two thirds were seen once. CDR1 MGHRA and CDR2 YSYEKL come from the germline V gene. V shed 5 bases and J 4 bases; nucleotides not matched to a gene: 7. CDR3 size: 15 residues. The sequenced sample consisted of PBMCs. The chain joins TRBV4-1 to TRBJ2-7; 11 bases fit TRBD1. The clonotype comes from a man aged 25 to 40 in good health and CMV-seropositive. CDR3 in amino acids: CASSRTGGDLYEQYF. CDR3 DNA sequence: TGCGCCAGCAGCAGGACAGGGGGCGATTTGTACGAGCAGTACTTC.